A selection of T cell receptor beta chains follows, all from one sample in a study of T cells in Graves' hyperthyroidism and ophthalmopathy. TCRdb itself ran the multiplex PCR reads through MiXCR, one entry per CDR3 protein. The sample carries around 620,000 distinct CDR3 sequences, approximately 44% recorded once. Material: peripheral blood or thyroid tissue (not recorded which). The receptors here all came from an adult woman with Graves' disease, either hyperthyroidism or ophthalmopathy (not recorded which). CDR3s include the opening cysteine and the closing phenylalanine or tryptophan. A D gene is named only where the DNA matches it firmly. Size tells how often a clone was seen (once, few, many) or the class of an expanded clone, and some rows leave it out.

clone size	V gene	D gene	J gene	CDR3 DNA	CDR3 protein
NA	TRBV7-3	NA	TRBJ2-7	TGTGCCAGCAGCCTCGCCGGGACAAACTCCTACGAGCAGTACTTC	CASSLAGTNSYEQYF
NA	TRBV20-1	NA	TRBJ2-2	TGCAGTCAGCGGACAGGGGAGCTGTTTTTT	CSQRTGELFF
many	TRBV6-5	NA	TRBJ1-4	TGTGCCAGCAGTCGGGCCCCCGCGAGGGAAAAACTGTTTTTT	CASSRAPAREKLFF
many	TRBV9	NA	TRBJ1-1	TGTGCCAGCAGCGTAGGGACGGCGAACACTGAAGCTTTCTTT	CASSVGTANTEAFF
NA	TRBV27	NA	TRBJ1-1	TGTGCCAGCAGTTTGAAGGCGGGGCACACTGAAGCTTTCTTT	CASSLKAGHTEAFF
few	TRBV7-9	NA	TRBJ2-7	TGTGCCAGCAGTTTAACATGGAGGGGTAAAACCAGCTCCTACGAGCAGTACTTC	CASSLTWRGKTSSYEQYF
many	TRBV2	TRBD1	TRBJ2-5	TGTGCCAGCAGCAAGGACAGGATCCACCAAGAGACCCAGTACTTC	CASSKDRIHQETQYF
NA	TRBV9	NA	TRBJ1-3	TGTGCCAGCAGATCGGGCCCAAGGGAGAACACCATATATTTT	CASRSGPRENTIYF
once	TRBV25-1	NA	TRBJ1-6	TGTGCCAGCAGTGAGCCTCCGTCGCTGGGGGGCAATTCACCCCTCCACTTT	CASSEPPSLGGNSPLHF
NA	TRBV6-1	NA	TRBJ2-6	TGTGCCAGCCAAGCAGTTGGGGCCAACGTCCTGACTTTC	CASQAVGANVLTF
NA	TRBV24-1	NA	TRBJ2-7	TGTGCCACCAGTGCTAGTCTTGGGGTTTCCTACGAGCAGTACTTC	CATSASLGVSYEQYF
NA	TRBV7-2	TRBD1	TRBJ1-1	TGTGCCAGCAGCGGGGGACAGGGGCTCGGGAAAGCTCTCTTT	CASSGGQGLGKALF
many	TRBV7-9	NA	TRBJ1-6	TGTGCCAGCAGCTTATCAGCGGGAAAAGGGGGGGGTAATTCACCCCTCCACTTT	CASSLSAGKGGGNSPLHF
NA	TRBV15	NA	TRBJ2-7	TGTGCCACCAGTAGCGGAGTCCATTACGAGCAGTACTTC	CATSSGVHYEQYF
NA	TRBV7-9	TRBD2	TRBJ2-6	TGTGCCAGCAGCAATTGGACTAGCGTCCTCTCTGGGGCCAACGTCCTGACTTTC	CASSNWTSVLSGANVLTF
NA	TRBV29-1	TRBD1	TRBJ1-4	TGCAGCGTTCGATCAGGGGGTAATGAAAAACTGTTTTTT	CSVRSGGNEKLFF
many	TRBV5-1	TRBD1	TRBJ2-7	TGCGCCAGCAGCTCCAACCCGGACAGGTTCTACGAGCAGTACTTC	CASSSNPDRFYEQYF
many	TRBV2	TRBD2	TRBJ2-2	TGTGCCAGCACCACAACGGGGACTACCACCGGGGAGCTGTTTTTT	CASTTTGTTTGELFF
NA	TRBV2	NA	TRBJ1-2	TGTGCCAGCACACGTGAGGGGTCCAACTATGGCTACACCTTC	CASTREGSNYGYTF
many	TRBV7-9	NA	TRBJ2-7	TGTGCCAGCAGCGTCGGGCTCTACGAGCAGTACTTC	CASSVGLYEQYF
NA	TRBV19	NA	TRBJ1-1	TGTGCCAGTAGTCGACAGGCCCACACTGAAGCTTTCTTT	CASSRQAHTEAFF
many	TRBV19	NA	TRBJ2-2	TGTGCCAGTACCCACAGGCCTCACACCGGGGAGCTGTTTTTT	CASTHRPHTGELFF